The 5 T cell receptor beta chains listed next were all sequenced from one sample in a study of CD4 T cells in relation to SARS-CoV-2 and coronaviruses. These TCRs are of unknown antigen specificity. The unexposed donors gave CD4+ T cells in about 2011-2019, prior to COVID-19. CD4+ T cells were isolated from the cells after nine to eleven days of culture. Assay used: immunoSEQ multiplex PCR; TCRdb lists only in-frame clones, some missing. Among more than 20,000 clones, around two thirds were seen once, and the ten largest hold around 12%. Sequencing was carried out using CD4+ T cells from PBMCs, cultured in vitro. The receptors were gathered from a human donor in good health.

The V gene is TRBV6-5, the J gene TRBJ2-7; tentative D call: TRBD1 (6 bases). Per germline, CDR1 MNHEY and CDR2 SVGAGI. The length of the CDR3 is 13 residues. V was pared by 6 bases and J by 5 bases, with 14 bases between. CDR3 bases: TGTGCCAGCAGGAAGGATAGGGGGAACGAGCAGTACTTC. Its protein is CASRKDRGNEQYF.

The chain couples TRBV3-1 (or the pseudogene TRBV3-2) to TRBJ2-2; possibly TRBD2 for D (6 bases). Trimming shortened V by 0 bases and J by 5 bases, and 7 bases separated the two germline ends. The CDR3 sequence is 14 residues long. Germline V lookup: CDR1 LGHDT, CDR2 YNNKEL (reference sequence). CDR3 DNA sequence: TGTGCCAGCAGCCAAGATCTAGCGACCGGGGAGCTGTTTTTT. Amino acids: CASSQDLATGELFF.

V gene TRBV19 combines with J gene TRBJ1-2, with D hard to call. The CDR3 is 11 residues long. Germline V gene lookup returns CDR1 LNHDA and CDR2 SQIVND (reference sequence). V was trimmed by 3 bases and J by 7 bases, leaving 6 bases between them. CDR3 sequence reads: CASSIGVGYTF. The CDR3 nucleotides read TGTGCCAGTAGTATTGGGGTTGGCTACACCTTC.

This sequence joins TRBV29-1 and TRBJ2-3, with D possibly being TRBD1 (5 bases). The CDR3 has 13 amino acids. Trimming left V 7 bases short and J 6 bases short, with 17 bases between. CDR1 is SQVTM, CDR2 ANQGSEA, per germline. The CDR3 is CSARQTLTDTQYF. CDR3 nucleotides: TGCAGCGCACGACAGACCCTCACGGATACGCAGTATTTT.

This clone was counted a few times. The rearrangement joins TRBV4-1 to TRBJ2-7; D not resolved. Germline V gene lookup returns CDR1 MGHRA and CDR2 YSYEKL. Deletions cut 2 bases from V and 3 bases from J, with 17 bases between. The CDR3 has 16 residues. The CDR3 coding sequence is TGCGCCAGCAGCCAATTGGAACGCCCTAAAATCTACGAGCAGTACTTC. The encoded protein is CASSQLERPKIYEQYF.